The T cell receptor (beta chain) under discussion was sequenced for a study of T-cell memory formation after mild COVID-19. In the study overall: TCR clusters were mostly confined to one donor each.

With constant-segment primers, 5'RACE yielded cDNA libraries of TCR alpha and TCR beta that carried sample barcodes and UMIs. TCRdb re-called the 5' RACE reads with MiXCR, one entry per CDR3 protein. The profile shows roughly 510,000 distinct CDR3 sequences, 15% to 20% of them singletons. The V segment lost 4 bases and the J segment 2 bases; nucleotides outside the gene matches: 8. Germline V lookup: CDR1 SGDLS, CDR2 YYNGEE. The CDR3 totals 15 residues. Material: PBMCs or a T cell subset sorted from them (not recorded which). The chain employs TRBV9 and TRBJ1-1; TRBD1 agrees at 7 bases. This TCR was recovered from an adult woman who had mild COVID-19 (a few samples of this study predate the infection). Cell type and time point are not known. CDR3 DNA: TGTGCCAGCAGCCCCGGGGCAGGGGGAAACACTGAAGCTTTCTTT. Translating gives CASSPGAGGNTEAFF.